The 2 T cell receptor beta chains reported below all come from one sample, sequenced in a study of OX40 agonist ivuxolimab in advanced cancers. Repertoires were generated with immunoSEQ multiplex PCR, while TCRdb's copy carries only in-frame clones and drops some. Here the sample spans approximately 59,000 clones, over 70% being singletons. The material was CD4+ or CD8+ T cells sorted from blood, obtained in a trial of the OX40 agonist ivuxolimab. The receptors originated from an adult with an advanced solid tumor such as melanoma, head and neck, liver or kidney cancer.

The chain combines TRBV6-5 with TRBJ2-7; D unresolved. The V end lost 6 bases, the J end lost 3 bases, and 6 bases lay between the germline ends. CDR1 is MNHEY, CDR2 SVGAGI, per germline. This CDR3 is 11 amino acids long. The CDR3 DNA reads as TGTGCCAGCAGGAAAAACTACGAGCAGTACTTC. This translates into CASRKNYEQYF.

The chain couples TRBV5-6 to TRBJ2-7; 8 bases map to TRBD1. CDR1 is SGHDT and CDR2 is YYEEEE in the germline V gene. This CDR3 spans 14 amino acids. With V trimmed by 6 bases and J by 3 bases, 8 bases remained unmatched. DNA of the CDR3: TGTGCCAGCACCCCGAGGACAGGGCTCTACGAGCAGTACTTC. Encoded protein: CASTPRTGLYEQYF.